This TCR beta chain comes out of a study of cytomegalovirus exposure and HLA in healthy donors. Amplification used 60 Vbeta primers and 13 Jbeta primers. Sequencing used immunoSEQ multiplex PCR; TCRdb keeps in-frame clones, though not all of them. The table records 100,000 to 150,000 clones, about 80% of them present only once. There are 13 residues in the CDR3. V gave up 4 bases and J gave up 3 bases, with 8 bases separating them. The germline CDR1 and CDR2 sequences are SGHDT and YYEEEE. A note on this clone: The antigen remains undetermined.

Study conclusions and caveats: TCR beta sequences reportedly predicted most subjects' HLA-A and HLA-B alleles accurately.

The specimen sequenced was PBMCs. The chain links TRBV5-6 to TRBJ2-1, with D perhaps TRBD2 (5 bases). This receptor was taken from a woman aged 50 to 65 in good health and CMV-seropositive. CDR3 loop: CASSRENYNEQFF. The CDR3 bases are TGTGCCAGCAGCCGGGAAAACTACAATGAGCAGTTCTTC.